The clone carrying this T cell receptor (beta chain) is a singleton in its sample. Its antigen is as yet unknown. Germline values: CDR1 MDHEN, CDR2 SYDVKM. The germline V and J ends were trimmed by 2 bases and 2 bases, with 12 bases remaining between them. This CDR3 has 15 residues. This record comes from a study of cytomegalovirus exposure and HLA in healthy donors. PCR amplification relied on 60 Vbeta primers (plus 13 Jbeta primers). The data were produced by immunoSEQ multiplex PCR, yet TCRdb's version contains in-frame clones alone and is incomplete. The data contain some 90,000 clones, over 65% of them seen just once; the ten biggest clones take up under 13%. Findings of the study overall: In vitro testing confirmed a few CMV-associated chains as specific for CMV antigens. Using the classifier, cytomegalovirus status was reportedly diagnosed with high specificity and sensitivity.

The receptor was derived from a human donor in good health. V is TRBV28 and J is TRBJ1-1; D unresolved. Sequencing was performed on PBMCs. This CDR3 is CASSLRGHQNTEAFF. CDR3 bases: TGTGCCAGCAGTTTACGAGGCCACCAAAACACTGAAGCTTTCTTT.